This T cell receptor (beta chain) was identified during a study of OX40 agonist ivuxolimab in advanced cancers. In the study overall: The dose-escalation cohort was approximately 85% male, with a mean age of around 60 years, ranging about 23 to 90.

This CDR3 has 15 residues. From germline, CDR1 is ENHRY and CDR2 SYGVKD. J gave up 0 bases and V 8 bases, and 7 bases lay outside the gene matches. TCRdb's table, derived via immunoSEQ multiplex PCR, lists solely in-frame clones and lacks some. The sample has around 99,000 clones; around 87% are singletons. Findings and limits, study-wide: At 0.1 to 3.0 mg/kg and by week 6, CD4+ and CD8+ T cells in the blood had expanded clonally.

Exclusion of a patient followed from autoimmune disease history or systemic immunosuppression. A note on this clone: The antigen is unknown.

This specimen was CD4+ or CD8+ T cells sorted from blood, taken in a trial of the OX40 agonist ivuxolimab. The gene calls are TRBV10-3 and TRBJ2-3; 8 bases map to TRBD1. The clonotype was recovered from an adult with an advanced solid tumor such as melanoma, head and neck, liver or kidney cancer. The CDR3 DNA reads as TGTGCCATCGCTCAGGGGGCACAAAGCACAGATACGCAGTATTTT. Its translation: CAIAQGAQSTDTQYF.